This T cell receptor (beta chain) emerged from a study of CD8+ T cells in alopecia areata. About the research overall: Treatment of the treated patients consisted of oral tofacitinib, 5 to 10 mg twice daily.

Sample treatment: oral pan-JAK inhibitor, 5-10 mg twice daily. Comment on this clone: Its specificity is unknown.

Study-level results: Higher clonality than in normal scalp was seen in lesional scalp, especially alopecia totalis/universalis.

Germline V CDR1 and CDR2: SGDLS, YYNGEE. After removal of 3 bases from V and 4 bases from J, the junction contained 7 bases not matched to a gene. The CDR3 has 15 residues. cDNA prepared by RNA extraction and subsequent reverse transcription served as the template for sequencing. Assay used: immunoSEQ multiplex PCR; TCRdb lists only in-frame clones, some missing. The sample shows around 190,000 clones, about three fifths of them seen only once. The material sequenced was CD4+ T cells sorted from blood, taken at week 4, from a patient treated with tofacitinib. The receptor was isolated from a human donor with alopecia areata. The chain couples TRBV9 to TRBJ2-7; 10 bases are shared with TRBD2. The CDR3 is CASSATGTSEYEQYF. For the CDR3, the DNA is TGTGCCAGCAGCGCCACCGGGACTAGCGAGTACGAGCAGTACTTC.